This TCR beta chain was sequenced for a study of blood T cell repertoires in COVID-19. Study information: Samples came from the United States, Italy and Spain, spanning acute and convalescent COVID-19. In each case, the material was cDNA or gDNA derived from T cells, B-cell-depleted T cells, or PBMCs.

In the original analysis: Amplification of reference gene primers provided the estimated nucleated cell counts. This table comes from immunoSEQ multiplex PCR, and its TCRdb copy is limited to in-frame clones, with some not included. V and J calls and clone size are copied from that table; D and trimming were computed from the DNA. The table shows approximately 250,000 clones, with around 84% occurring only once. Germline V gene sequence: CDR1 MGHRA, CDR2 YSYEKL. This CDR3 contains 13 residues. In the case of this clone: The germline gene is not matched at one end of the junction; a read error may be the cause.

The receptor was derived from a man in his 60s with acute or convalescent COVID-19. The V and J genes are TRBV4-1 and TRBJ2-7, with TRBD1 identical over 9 bases. The sequenced sample was peripheral blood. Here the CDR3 DNA reads TGCGCCAGCAGCCAAGATCTCGGGACAGGGAGAAGCTTC. Its translation: CASSQDLGTGRSF.